This record looks at one TCR beta chain sequence and its context. Germline CDR1 reads SQVTM; CDR2 reads ANQGSEA. The junction had 4 bases not matched to a gene; V was cut back by 7 bases and J by 0 bases. This CDR3 comprises 13 residues. As processed by the authors: From reference gene primer amplification, estimates of nucleated cell counts were derived. The assay was immunoSEQ multiplex PCR, and TCRdb's table has in-frame clones only and misses some. Clone size and the V and J calls come from that table; the DNA yielded D and trimming. This sample carries some 50,000 clones, roughly 82% of them seen once, and the ten largest clones take under 9%. The data were taken from a study of blood T cell repertoires in COVID-19. Overall study: Acute-phase and convalescent COVID-19 samples originated in the United States, Italy and Spain. The analysed material was cDNA or gDNA that came from T cells, B-cell-depleted T cells, or PBMCs.

The V gene is TRBV29-1, the J gene TRBJ1-1; 8 nucleotides align to TRBD1. The TCR sequence derives from a human donor in a cohort sampled during active COVID-19. Sequencing was carried out using peripheral blood. The CDR3 DNA sequence: TGCAGCGCAGGACAGGGAATGAACACTGAAGCTTTCTTT. Translation gives CSAGQGMNTEAFF.